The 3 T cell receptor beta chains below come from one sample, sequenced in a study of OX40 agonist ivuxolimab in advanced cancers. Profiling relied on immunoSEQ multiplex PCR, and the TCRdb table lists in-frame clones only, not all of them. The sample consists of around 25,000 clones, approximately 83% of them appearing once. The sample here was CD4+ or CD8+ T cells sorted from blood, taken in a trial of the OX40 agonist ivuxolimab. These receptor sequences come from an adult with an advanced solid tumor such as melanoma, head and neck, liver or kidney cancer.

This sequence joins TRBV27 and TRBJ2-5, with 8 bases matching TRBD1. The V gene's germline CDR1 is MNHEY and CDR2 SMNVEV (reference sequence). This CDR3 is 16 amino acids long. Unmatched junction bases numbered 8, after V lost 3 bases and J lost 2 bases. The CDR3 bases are TGTGCCAGCAGTTTCACAGGGGGAGGTTGGCAAGAGACCCAGTACTTC. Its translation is CASSFTGGGWQETQYF.

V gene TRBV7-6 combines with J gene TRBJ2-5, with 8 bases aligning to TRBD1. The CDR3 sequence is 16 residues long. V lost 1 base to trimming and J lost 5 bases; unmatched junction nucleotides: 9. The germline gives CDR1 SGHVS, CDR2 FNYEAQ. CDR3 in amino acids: CASSLESGGQSETQYF. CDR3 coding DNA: TGTGCCAGCAGCTTAGAGTCAGGGGGCCAGTCGGAGACCCAGTACTTC.

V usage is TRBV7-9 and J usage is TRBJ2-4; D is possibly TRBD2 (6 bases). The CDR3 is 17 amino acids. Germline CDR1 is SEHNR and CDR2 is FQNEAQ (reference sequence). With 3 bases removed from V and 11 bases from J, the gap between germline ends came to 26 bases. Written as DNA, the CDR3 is TGTGCCAGCAGCTTGGGGGGAGAGGGGCCCCGCCTAGGGGTTCAGTACTTC. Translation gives CASSLGGEGPRLGVQYF. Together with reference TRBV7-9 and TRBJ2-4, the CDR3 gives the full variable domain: DTGVSQNPRHKITKRGQNVTFRCDPISEHNRLYWYRQTLGQGPEFLTYFQNEAQLEKSRLLSDRFSAERPKGSFSTLEIQRTEQGDSAMYLCASSLGGEGPRLGVQYFGAGTRLSVL.